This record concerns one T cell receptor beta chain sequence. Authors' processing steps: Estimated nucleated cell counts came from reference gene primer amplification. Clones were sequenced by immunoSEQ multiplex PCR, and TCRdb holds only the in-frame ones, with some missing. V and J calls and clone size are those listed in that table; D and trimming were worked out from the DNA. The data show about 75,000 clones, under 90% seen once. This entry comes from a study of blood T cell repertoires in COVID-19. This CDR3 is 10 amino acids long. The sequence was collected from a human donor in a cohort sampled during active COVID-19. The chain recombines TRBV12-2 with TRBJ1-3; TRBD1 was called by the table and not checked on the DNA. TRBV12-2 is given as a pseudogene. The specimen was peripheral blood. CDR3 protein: CARQGNTIYF. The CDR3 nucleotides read TGTGCTAGACAGGGAAACACCATATATTTT.